A selection of T cell receptor beta chains follows, all from one sample in a study of CD8+ T cells in alopecia areata. Assay used: immunoSEQ multiplex PCR; TCRdb lists only in-frame clones, some missing. The sample contains about 200,000 clones, roughly two fifths of which appear only once. The sample here was CD4+ T cells sorted from blood, taken at approximately week 30, from a patient treated with tofacitinib. The origin of the receptors is a human donor with alopecia areata. CDR3s include the opening cysteine and the closing phenylalanine or tryptophan. The order of the fields is V gene, D gene, J gene, clone size, CDR3 protein, CDR3 DNA. D genes are given only for firm matches. Only part of the rows carry a size: once, few, many, or a class if the clone is expanded.

TRBV29-1	-	TRBJ2-3	-	CSVVRGMGGTQYF	TGCAGCGTTGTCAGGGGAATGGGAGGTACGCAGTATTTT
TRBV29-1	-	TRBJ1-2	few	CSVEWWGRGPDYGYTF	TGCAGCGTTGAATGGTGGGGCAGGGGTCCCGACTATGGCTACACCTTC
TRBV30	-	TRBJ1-6	-	CAWGPYSPLHF	TGTGCCTGGGGACCGTATTCACCCCTCCACTTT
TRBV7-9	TRBD2	TRBJ2-3	-	CASRPLARAGGTDTQYF	TGTGCCAGCAGACCCCTCGCCCGAGCGGGGGGCACAGATACGCAGTATTTT
TRBV2	TRBD2	TRBJ2-1	-	CASSYSTRGLAGSHNEQFF	TGTGCCAGCAGCTACTCCACCCGCGGACTAGCGGGTTCCCACAATGAGCAGTTCTTC
TRBV6-1	-	TRBJ1-2	-	CASSEVGVDGYTF	TGTGCCAGCAGTGAAGTAGGGGTTGATGGCTACACCTTC
TRBV10-3	-	TRBJ1-4	few	CAISETAATNEKLFF	TGTGCCATCAGTGAGACAGCCGCAACTAATGAAAAACTGTTTTTT
TRBV30	TRBD1	TRBJ1-1	-	CAWSSQGAREAFF	TGTGCCTGGAGTTCACAGGGGGCGAGGGAAGCTTTCTTT
TRBV6-5	TRBD2	TRBJ2-3	-	CASSYSSVAGTDTQYF	TGTGCCAGCAGTTACTCGAGCGTAGCGGGAACAGATACGCAGTATTTT
TRBV5-1	-	TRBJ2-7	few	CASSLPNEQYF	TGCGCCAGCAGCTTGCCCAATGAGCAGTACTTC
TRBV29-1	TRBD1	TRBJ1-2	-	CSVGRGGWGYTF	TGCAGCGTTGGGCGAGGGGGCTGGGGCTACACCTTC
TRBV30	-	TRBJ1-1	-	CAWKRQGWTEAFF	TGTGCCTGGAAGAGGCAGGGTTGGACTGAAGCTTTCTTT
TRBV30	-	TRBJ2-3	-	CAFGVTSTDTQYF	TGTGCCTTTGGCGTCACTAGCACAGATACGCAGTATTTT
TRBV20-1	-	TRBJ1-1	-	CSAGKDTEAFF	TGCAGTGCTGGGAAGGACACTGAAGCTTTCTTT
TRBV9	TRBD1	TRBJ1-5	-	CASSVGDRGAYQPQHF	TGTGCCAGCAGCGTAGGAGACAGGGGGGCTTATCAGCCCCAGCATTTT
TRBV7-2	-	TRBJ2-7	-	CASSLGSQREQYF	TGTGCCAGCAGCTTAGGCTCTCAGAGAGAGCAGTACTTC